This TCR beta chain was sequenced during a study of Graves' ophthalmopathy and Graves' hyperthyroidism. Germline V gene data show CDR1 as DFQATT and CDR2 as SNEGSKA (reference sequence). The CDR3 spans 14 residues. With V trimmed by 1 base and J by 4 bases, 4 bases remained unmatched. None of the included patients had other autoimmune diseases, uncontrolled infections, pregnancy or lactation, as these led to exclusion. The TCR beta CDR3 regions underwent amplification from RNA transcripts. The first round was an RT-PCR with HTBI primers, and the second round was a multiplex PCR. TCRdb reanalysed the multiplex PCR reads using MiXCR and keeps one entry per CDR3 protein. The table lists 620,000 or so distinct CDR3 sequences, about 20% of them singletons. Points from the study as a whole: In blood, most expanded thyroid clonotypes above 0.001 frequency were also detected.

In its sample, this clonotype was seen once. Its antigen is still unknown. This clonotype originated in a woman aged 18-29 years with stable Graves' hyperthyroidism. Some clones in this sample may be carry-over from other donors' samples. The rearrangement joins TRBV20-1 to TRBJ2-7, with 10 nucleotides matching TRBD2. Sequenced sample: peripheral blood. Here the CDR3 DNA reads TGCAGTGCTAGAGCTCAGCGGGAGGGATACGAGCAGTACTTC. Its translation is CSARAQREGYEQYF.